This TCR beta chain comes out of a study of blood T cell repertoires in COVID-19. As for the study in general: COVID-19 samples from acute and convalescent phases originated in the United States, Italy and Spain. T cells, B-cell-depleted T cells, or PBMCs supplied cDNA or gDNA.

In the authors' workflow: From reference gene primer amplification, estimates of nucleated cell counts were derived. The table came from immunoSEQ multiplex PCR; TCRdb's copy has only in-frame clones and leaves some out. V, J and clone size derive from that table, while D and trimming were established from the DNA sequence. The profile covers 220,000 or so clones, with 70% to 90% appearing a single time and about 0.95% taken by the ten largest. Germline values: CDR1 SGHTA, CDR2 FQGNSA. The CDR3 has 16 amino acids. J lost 4 bases, V lost 5 bases, and 7 bases had no gene match. This sequence originates from a man aged 45-65 years who had been exposed to COVID-19. Sequencing was carried out using PBMCs or T cells enriched from blood (not recorded which). The rearrangement joins TRBV7-2 to TRBJ2-3; 12 bases agree with TRBD2. The CDR3 reads CASSPWTSGDSDTQYF. The CDR3, as DNA: TGTGCCAGCAGCCCTTGGACTAGCGGGGACTCAGATACGCAGTATTTT.